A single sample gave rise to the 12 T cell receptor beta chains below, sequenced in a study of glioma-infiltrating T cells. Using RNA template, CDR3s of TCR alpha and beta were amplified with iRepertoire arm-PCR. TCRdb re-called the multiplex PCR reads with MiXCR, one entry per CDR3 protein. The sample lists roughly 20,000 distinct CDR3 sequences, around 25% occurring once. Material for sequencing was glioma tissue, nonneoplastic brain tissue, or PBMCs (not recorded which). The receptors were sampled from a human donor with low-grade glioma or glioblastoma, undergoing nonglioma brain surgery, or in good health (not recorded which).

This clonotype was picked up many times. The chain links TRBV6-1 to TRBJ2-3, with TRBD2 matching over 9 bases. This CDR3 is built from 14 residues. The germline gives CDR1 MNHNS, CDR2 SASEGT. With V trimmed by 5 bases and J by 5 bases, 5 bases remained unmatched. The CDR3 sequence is CASSSSGAKDTQYF. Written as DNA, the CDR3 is TGTGCCAGCAGTTCTAGCGGGGCTAAAGATACGCAGTATTTT.

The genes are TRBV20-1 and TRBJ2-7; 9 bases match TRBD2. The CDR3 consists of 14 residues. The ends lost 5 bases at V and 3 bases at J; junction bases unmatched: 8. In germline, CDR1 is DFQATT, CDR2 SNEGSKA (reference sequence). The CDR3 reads CSAVTSGPHYEQYF. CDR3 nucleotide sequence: TGCAGTGCTGTCACTAGCGGGCCTCACTACGAGCAGTACTTC.

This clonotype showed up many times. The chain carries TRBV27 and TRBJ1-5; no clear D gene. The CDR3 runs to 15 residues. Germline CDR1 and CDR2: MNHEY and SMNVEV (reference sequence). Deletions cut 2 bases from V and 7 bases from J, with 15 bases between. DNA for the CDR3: TGTGCCAGCAGTTTAGTGCCGGGCCCCGGGCAGCCCCAGCATTTT. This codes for CASSLVPGPGQPQHF.

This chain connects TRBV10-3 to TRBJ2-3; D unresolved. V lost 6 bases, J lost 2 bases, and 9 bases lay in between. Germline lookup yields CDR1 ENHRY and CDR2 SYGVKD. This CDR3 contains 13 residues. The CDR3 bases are TGTGCCATCAGCGAACCCACCACAGATACGCAGTATTTT. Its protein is CAISEPTTDTQYF.

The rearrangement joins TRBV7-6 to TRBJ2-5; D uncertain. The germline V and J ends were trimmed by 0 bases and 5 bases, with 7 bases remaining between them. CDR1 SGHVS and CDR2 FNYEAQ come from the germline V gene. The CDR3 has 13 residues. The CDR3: CASSLASLETQYF. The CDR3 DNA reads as TGTGCCAGCAGCTTAGCGAGCCTGGAGACCCAGTACTTC. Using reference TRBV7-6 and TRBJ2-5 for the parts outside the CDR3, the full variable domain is GAGVSQSPRYKVTKRGQDVALRCDPISGHVSLYWYRQALGQGPEFLTYFNYEAQQDKSGLPNDRFSAERPEGSISTLTIQRTEQRDSAMYRCASSLASLETQYFGPGTRLLVL.

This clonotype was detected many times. In DNA form, the CDR3 reads TGTGCCAGCAGTTTCCAGAGCTATGGCTACACCTTC. Protein product: CASSFQSYGYTF. This sequence joins TRBV28 and TRBJ1-2, with no clear D. This CDR3 is 12 amino acids long. From germline, CDR1 is MDHEN and CDR2 SYDVKM. The germline V and J ends were trimmed by 3 bases and 4 bases, with 6 bases remaining between them.

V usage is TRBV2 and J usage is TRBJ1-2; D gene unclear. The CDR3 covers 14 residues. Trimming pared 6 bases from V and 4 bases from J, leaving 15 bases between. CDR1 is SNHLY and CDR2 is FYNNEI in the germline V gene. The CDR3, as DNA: TGTGCCAGCAGGGGCGGCGTAAACCTCTATGGCTACACCTTC. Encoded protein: CASRGGVNLYGYTF.

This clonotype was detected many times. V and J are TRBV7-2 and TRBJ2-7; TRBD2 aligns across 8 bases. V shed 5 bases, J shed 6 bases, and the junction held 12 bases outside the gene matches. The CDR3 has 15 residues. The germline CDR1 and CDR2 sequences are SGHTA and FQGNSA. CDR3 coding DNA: TGTGCCAGCAGCGCGGATAGCGGACTAGCCGTCGAGCAGTACTTC. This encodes CASSADSGLAVEQYF.

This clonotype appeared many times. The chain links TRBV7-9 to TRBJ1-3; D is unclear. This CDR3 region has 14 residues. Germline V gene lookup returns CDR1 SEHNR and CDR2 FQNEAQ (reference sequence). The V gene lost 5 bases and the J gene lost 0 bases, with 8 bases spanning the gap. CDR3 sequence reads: CASSPGSSGNTIYF. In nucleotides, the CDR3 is TGTGCCAGCAGCCCCGGCTCCTCTGGAAACACCATATATTTT.

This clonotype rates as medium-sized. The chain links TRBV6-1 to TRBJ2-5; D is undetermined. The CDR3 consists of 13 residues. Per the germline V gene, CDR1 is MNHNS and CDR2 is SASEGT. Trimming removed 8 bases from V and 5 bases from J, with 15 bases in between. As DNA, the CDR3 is TGTGCCAGCGGGTTTCCTTCGTTGGAGACCCAGTACTTC. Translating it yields CASGFPSLETQYF.

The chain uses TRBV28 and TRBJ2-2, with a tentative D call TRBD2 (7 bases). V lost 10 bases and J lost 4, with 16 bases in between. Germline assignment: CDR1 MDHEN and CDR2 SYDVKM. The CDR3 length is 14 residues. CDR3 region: CATGASGTTGELFF. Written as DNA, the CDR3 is TGTGCCACAGGGGCGAGCGGGACCACCGGGGAGCTGTTTTTT.

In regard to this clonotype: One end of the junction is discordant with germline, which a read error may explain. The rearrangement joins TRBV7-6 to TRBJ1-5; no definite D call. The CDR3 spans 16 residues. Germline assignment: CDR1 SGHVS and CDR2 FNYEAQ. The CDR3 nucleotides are TGTGCTAGCAGTCCCACGGGCCATACCTTTAATCAGCCCCAGCATTTT. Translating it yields CASSPTGHTFNQPQHF.